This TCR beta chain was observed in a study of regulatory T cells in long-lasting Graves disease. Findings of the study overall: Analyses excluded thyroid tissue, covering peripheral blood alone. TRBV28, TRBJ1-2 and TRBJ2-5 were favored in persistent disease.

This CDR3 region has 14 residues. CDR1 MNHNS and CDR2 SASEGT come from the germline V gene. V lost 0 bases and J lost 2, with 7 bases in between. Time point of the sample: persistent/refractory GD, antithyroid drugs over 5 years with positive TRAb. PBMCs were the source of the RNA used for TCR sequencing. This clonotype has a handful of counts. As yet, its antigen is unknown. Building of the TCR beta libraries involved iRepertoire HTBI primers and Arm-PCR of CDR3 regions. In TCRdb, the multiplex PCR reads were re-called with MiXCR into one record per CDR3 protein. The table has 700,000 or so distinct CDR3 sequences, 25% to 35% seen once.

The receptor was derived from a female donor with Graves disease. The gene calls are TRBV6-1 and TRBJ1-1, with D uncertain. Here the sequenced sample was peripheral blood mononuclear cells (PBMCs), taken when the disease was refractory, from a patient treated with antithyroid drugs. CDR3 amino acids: CASSEAPGNTEAFF. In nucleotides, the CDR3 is TGTGCCAGCAGTGAAGCACCGGGAAACACTGAAGCTTTCTTT.